These 3 T cell receptor beta chains share one sample of origin, sequenced in a study of blood T cell repertoires in COVID-19. Sequenced by immunoSEQ multiplex PCR; TCRdb stores in-frame clones only, minus some. The data show over 200,000 clones, with roughly 87% seen just once and 1.9% held by the top ten. Sequencing input: peripheral blood. These receptors all come from a man in his forties with active or convalescent COVID-19.

This sequence joins TRBV12-3 or TRBV12-4 and TRBJ1-2; D possibly corresponds to TRBD1 (6 bases). This CDR3 region has 13 residues. The ends were cut back, 6 bases at V and 10 bases at J, with 18 bases in the middle. CDR3 in DNA: TGTGCCAGCAGCTACCGGGCAGGGGCGATCTACACCTTC. It is translated as CASSYRAGAIYTF.

The chain has TRBV6-5 and TRBJ2-4; 7 positions agree with TRBD1. Germline V lookup: CDR1 MNHEY, CDR2 SVGAGI. The trim removed 0 bases at V and 4 bases at J, leaving 6 bases unmatched. The CDR3 spans 16 residues. This chain's CDR3 is CASSYSKGQFKNIQYF. CDR3 nucleotide sequence: TGTGCCAGCAGTTACTCGAAGGGACAGTTTAAAAACATTCAGTACTTC.

The V gene is TRBV2, the J gene TRBJ1-2, with TRBD1 matching over 9 bases. Per the germline V gene, CDR1 is SNHLY and CDR2 is FYNNEI. V dropped 0 bases and J dropped 8; count of bases not matched to a gene: 10. This CDR3 has 16 residues. CDR3 DNA sequence: TGTGCCAGCAGTGAAGCAAGAAACAGGGGGCTAGGGGGCTACACCTTC. Translating gives CASSEARNRGLGGYTF. Full variable domain (missing parts from reference TRBV2 and TRBJ1-2): EPEVTQTPSHQVTQMGQEVILRCVPISNHLYFYWYRQILGQKVEFLVSFYNNEISEKSEIFDDQFSVERPDGSNFTLKIRSTKLEDSAMYFCASSEARNRGLGGYTFGSGTRLTVV.